These T cell receptor beta chains were read from a single sample in a study of OX40 agonist ivuxolimab in advanced cancers. The table came from immunoSEQ multiplex PCR; TCRdb's copy has only in-frame clones and leaves some out. The sample holds tens of thousands of clones, around 84% seen once. Sequences were derived from CD4+ or CD8+ T cells sorted from blood, sampled in a trial of the OX40 agonist ivuxolimab. These receptors came from an adult with an advanced solid tumor such as melanoma, head and neck, liver or kidney cancer. CDR3s include the opening cysteine and the closing phenylalanine or tryptophan. A D gene is named only where the DNA matches it firmly. Rows give clone size only sometimes, using once, few, many, or a class for an expanded clone.

clone size: -
D gene: TRBD1
V gene: TRBV5-1
J gene: TRBJ1-1
CDR3 DNA: TGCGCCAGCAGCTTGCCGCAGACAGGGGATGTCCTTAACACTGAAGCTTTCTTT
CDR3 protein: CASSLPQTGDVLNTEAFF

clone size: -
D gene: -
V gene: TRBV5-1
J gene: TRBJ2-5
CDR3 DNA: TGCGCCAGCAGCCAGTCTGGAACAAGGAGAGAGACCCAGTACTTC
CDR3 protein: CASSQSGTRRETQYF

clone size: -
D gene: TRBD1
V gene: TRBV4-1
J gene: TRBJ1-2
CDR3 DNA: TGCGCCAGCAGCCACGACCCCCGGGACAGGGGTTCTCCACAATATGGCTACACCTTC
CDR3 protein: CASSHDPRDRGSPQYGYTF

clone size: -
D gene: -
V gene: TRBV30
J gene: TRBJ1-2
CDR3 DNA: TGTGCCTGGAGTGCGGCTCCAAACTATGGCTACACCTTC
CDR3 protein: CAWSAAPNYGYTF

clone size: -
D gene: TRBD1
V gene: TRBV6-1
J gene: TRBJ1-1
CDR3 DNA: TGTGCCAGCAGTGAAGGCCCCTTTTGGACAGGCGGGACTGAAGCTTTCTTT
CDR3 protein: CASSEGPFWTGGTEAFF

clone size: few
D gene: TRBD2
V gene: TRBV5-1
J gene: TRBJ2-3
CDR3 DNA: TGCGCCAGCAGCTCGGGGACTAGCGCGGCCACAGATACGCAGTATTTT
CDR3 protein: CASSSGTSAATDTQYF

clone size: -
D gene: TRBD2
V gene: TRBV6-4
J gene: TRBJ2-2
CDR3 DNA: TGTGCCAGCAGTGTTTCTAGCGGGATCGGGGAGCTGTTTTTT
CDR3 protein: CASSVSSGIGELFF

clone size: once
D gene: -
V gene: TRBV9
J gene: TRBJ1-5
CDR3 DNA: TGTGCCAGCAGCGTAGGGGCCTATAGCAATCAGCCCCAGCATTTT
CDR3 protein: CASSVGAYSNQPQHF

clone size: -
D gene: -
V gene: TRBV29-1
J gene: TRBJ1-1
CDR3 DNA: TGCAGCGTAGCGGAAGACACTGAAGCTTTCTTT
CDR3 protein: CSVAEDTEAFF

clone size: few
D gene: -
V gene: TRBV30
J gene: TRBJ1-5
CDR3 DNA: TGTGCCTGGAGTCCAGGGTTTGGACAGCCCCAGCATTTT
CDR3 protein: CAWSPGFGQPQHF

clone size: -
D gene: TRBD2
V gene: TRBV6-6
J gene: TRBJ2-2
CDR3 DNA: TGTGCCAGCAGCGAGAGGACTAGCCCTCCCGGGGAGCTGTTTTTT
CDR3 protein: CASSERTSPPGELFF

clone size: -
D gene: -
V gene: TRBV6-1
J gene: TRBJ1-1
CDR3 DNA: TGTGCCAGCAGTGAAGCGGGAAGGGGAGGTCCGAACACTGAAGCTTTCTTT
CDR3 protein: CASSEAGRGGPNTEAFF

clone size: -
D gene: -
V gene: TRBV5-1
J gene: TRBJ2-7
CDR3 DNA: TGCGCCAGCAGCATGGCCGGACCGGCCTACGAGCAGTACTTC
CDR3 protein: CASSMAGPAYEQYF

clone size: -
D gene: -
V gene: TRBV2
J gene: TRBJ1-2
CDR3 DNA: TGTGCCAGCGGAGACGGGGGCAGGGTACGGGGCTACACCTTC
CDR3 protein: CASGDGGRVRGYTF

clone size: -
D gene: -
V gene: TRBV4-1
J gene: TRBJ2-5
CDR3 DNA: TGCGCCAGCAGCCTACCCGGCCAGACCCAGTACTTC
CDR3 protein: CASSLPGQTQYF

clone size: -
D gene: -
V gene: TRBV4-1
J gene: TRBJ1-1
CDR3 DNA: TGCGCCAGCAGCCAAGCACCGAGTAGGGGGAGTGTTGGGTTGAACACTGAAGCTTTCTTT
CDR3 protein: CASSQAPSRGSVGLNTEAFF